The clone carrying this T cell receptor (beta chain) has at least ten counts. Its antigen is not known. Template-switch 5'RACE cDNA synthesis added a 10-nucleotide unique molecular identifier. TCRdb recomputed calls from the 5' RACE reads with MiXCR, one row per CDR3 protein. This table has 28,000 or so distinct CDR3 sequences, approximately 12% appearing once. Germline loops: CDR1 SGDLS, CDR2 YYNGEE. The trim removed 3 bases at V and 10 bases at J, leaving 4 bases unmatched. The CDR3 spans 13 residues. These data come from a study of neurological immune-mediated disorders. General study points: HTLV-1-associated myelopathy had the most TCR clonal expansion, whereas multiple sclerosis had the least (lower than in healthy controls). None of the CDR3 amino acid sequences in expanded clones turned up in more than one subject, which points to private repertoires in all groups.

The unsorted libraries had their origin in 2 million PBMCs stored at -80 C. Sequencing was performed on PBMCs. This chain connects TRBV9 to TRBJ2-1, with 10 bases identical to TRBD1. This TCR was sampled from a man aged 60 to 75 in good health. CDR3 sequence reads: CASSARTGGEQFF. Here the CDR3 DNA reads TGTGCCAGCAGCGCCCGGACAGGGGGGGAGCAGTTCTTC. The full variable domain, rest sourced from reference TRBV9 and TRBJ2-1, is DSGVTQTPKHLITATGQRVTLRCSPRSGDLSVYWYQQSLDQGLQFLIQYYNGEERAKGNILERFSAQQFPDLHSELNLSSLELGDSALYFCASSARTGGEQFFGPGTRLTVL.